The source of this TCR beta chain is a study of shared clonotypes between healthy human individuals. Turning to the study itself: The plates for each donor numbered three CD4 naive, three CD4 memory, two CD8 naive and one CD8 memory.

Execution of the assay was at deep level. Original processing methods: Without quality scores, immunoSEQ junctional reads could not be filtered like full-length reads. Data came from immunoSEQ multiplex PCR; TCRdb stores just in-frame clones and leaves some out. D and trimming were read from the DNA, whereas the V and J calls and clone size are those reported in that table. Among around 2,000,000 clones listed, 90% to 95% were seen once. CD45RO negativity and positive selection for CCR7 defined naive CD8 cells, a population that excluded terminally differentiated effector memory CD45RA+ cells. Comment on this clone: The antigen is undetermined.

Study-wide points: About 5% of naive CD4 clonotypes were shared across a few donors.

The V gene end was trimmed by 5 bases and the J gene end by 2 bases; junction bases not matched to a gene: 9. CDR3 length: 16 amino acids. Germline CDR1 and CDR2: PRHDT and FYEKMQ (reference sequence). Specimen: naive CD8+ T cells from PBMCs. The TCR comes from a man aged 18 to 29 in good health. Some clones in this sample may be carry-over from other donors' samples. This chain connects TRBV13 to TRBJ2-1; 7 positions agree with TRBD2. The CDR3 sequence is CASSPNTGGTYNEQFF. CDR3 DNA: TGTGCCAGCAGCCCAAATACGGGAGGCACCTACAATGAGCAGTTCTTC.